The present T cell receptor beta chain was sequenced within a study of control samples from healthy donors and cancer patients. From germline, CDR1 is LGHNA and CDR2 YSLEER. There are 13 residues in the CDR3. V was cut by 0 bases and J by 7 bases, with 10 bases left in between. Clones were sequenced by immunoSEQ multiplex PCR, and TCRdb holds only the in-frame ones, with some missing. The data hold about 160,000 clones, with just under 95% observed a single time. Material: blood. This sequence joins TRBV4-3 and TRBJ2-7; TRBD1 is a possible D gene (5 bases). This TCR derives from a woman in her sixties in good health. The CDR3 nucleotides read TGCGCCAGCAGCCAAGACTGGGGCCGGGAGCAGTACTTC. It is translated as CASSQDWGREQYF.